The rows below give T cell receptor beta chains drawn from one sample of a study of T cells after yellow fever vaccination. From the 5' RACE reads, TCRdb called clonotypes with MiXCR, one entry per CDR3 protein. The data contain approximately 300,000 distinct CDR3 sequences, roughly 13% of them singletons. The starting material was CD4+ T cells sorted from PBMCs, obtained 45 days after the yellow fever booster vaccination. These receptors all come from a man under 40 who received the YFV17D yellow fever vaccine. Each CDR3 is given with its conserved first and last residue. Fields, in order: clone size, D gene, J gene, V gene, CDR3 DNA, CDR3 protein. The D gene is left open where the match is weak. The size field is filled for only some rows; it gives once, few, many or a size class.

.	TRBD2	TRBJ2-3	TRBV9	TGTGCCAGCAGCCAACTAGCGGGAGTCTCAGATACGCAGTATTTT	CASSQLAGVSDTQYF
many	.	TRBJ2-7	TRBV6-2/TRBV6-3	TGTGCCAGCAGTCAATACTACGAGCAGTACTTC	CASSQYYEQYF
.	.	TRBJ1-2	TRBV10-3	TGTGCCATCAGAGATGACAAGGGCGACTATGGCTACACCTTC	CAIRDDKGDYGYTF
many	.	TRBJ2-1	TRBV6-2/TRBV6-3	TGTGCCAGCAGCCGAGACAATGAGCAGTTCTTC	CASSRDNEQFF
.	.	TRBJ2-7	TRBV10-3	TGTGCCATCGGGGGGGGGGCAGCGAGACCCGAGCAGTACTTC	CAIGGGAARPEQYF
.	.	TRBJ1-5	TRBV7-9	TGTGCCAGCAGCACTACGACAGGACCGAATCAGCCCCAGCATTTT	CASSTTTGPNQPQHF
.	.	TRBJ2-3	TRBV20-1	TGCAGTGCTTTCCGGAACACAGATACGCAGTATTTT	CSAFRNTDTQYF
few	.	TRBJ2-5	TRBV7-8	TGTGCCAGCAGCATGGACAGACAAGAGACCCAGTACTTC	CASSMDRQETQYF
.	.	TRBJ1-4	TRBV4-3	TGCGCCAGCAGCGTCTTAGTTGGAGCAACTAATGAAAAACTGTTTTTT	CASSVLVGATNEKLFF
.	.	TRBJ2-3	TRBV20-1	TGCAGTGCCGTTAAGGACAGCGCCACAGATACGCAGTATTTT	CSAVKDSATDTQYF
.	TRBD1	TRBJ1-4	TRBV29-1	TGCAGCGTGTACAGGGGGGATGAAAAACTGTTTTTT	CSVYRGDEKLFF
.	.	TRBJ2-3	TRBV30	TGTGCCTGTAGGGCTTACACAGATACGCAGTATTTT	CACRAYTDTQYF
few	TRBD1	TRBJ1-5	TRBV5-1	TGCGCCAGCAGCCGCAACCGGGACAGGGGGCTTCAGCCCCAGCATTTT	CASSRNRDRGLQPQHF
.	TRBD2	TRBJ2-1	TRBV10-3	TGTGCCATCAGTGAGACGGGAGGAAACTCCTACAATGAGCAGTTCTTC	CAISETGGNSYNEQFF
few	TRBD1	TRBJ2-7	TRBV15	TGTGCCACTAAGCGGGACAGGGTATCCGAGCAGTACTTC	CATKRDRVSEQYF
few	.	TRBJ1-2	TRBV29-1	TGCAGCGTTGGGGCGGGCAACTATGGCTACACCTTC	CSVGAGNYGYTF
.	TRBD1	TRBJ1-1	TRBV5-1	TGCGCCAGCAGCTTGGCAGGGACAGGGGTCTCTGAAGCTTTCTTT	CASSLAGTGVSEAFF
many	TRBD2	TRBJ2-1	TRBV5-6	TGTGCCAGCAGCTTGCCGGGACTAGCCCAAATTGAGGGCAATGAGCAGTTCTTC	CASSLPGLAQIEGNEQFF
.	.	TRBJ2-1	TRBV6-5	TGTGCCAGCAGTGACCAGAATGAGCAGTTCTTC	CASSDQNEQFF
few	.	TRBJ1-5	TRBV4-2	TGTGCCAGCAGCCAAGATAAATCGGCAGGGTCTTTTCAGCCCCAGCATTTT	CASSQDKSAGSFQPQHF
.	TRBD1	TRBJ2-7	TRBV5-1	TGCGCCAGCAGCTTGGGACAGGGCTTGGCTAAGCAGTACTTC	CASSLGQGLAKQYF
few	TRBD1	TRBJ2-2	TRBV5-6	TGTGCCAGCAGCCCAACAGGGGCTAGGGAGCTGTTTTTT	CASSPTGARELFF
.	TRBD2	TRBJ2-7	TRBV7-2	TGTGCCAGCAGCCTATTCGGGACTAGCGCGGTGCAGTACTTC	CASSLFGTSAVQYF
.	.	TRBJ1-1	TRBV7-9	TGTGCCAGCAGTCCCCAGAGAGCGAACACTGAAGCTTTCTTT	CASSPQRANTEAFF
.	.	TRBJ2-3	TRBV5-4	TGTGCCAGCAGCTTAGGACATGGACACACAGATACGCAGTATTTT	CASSLGHGHTDTQYF
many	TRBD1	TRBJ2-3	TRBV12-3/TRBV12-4	TGTGCCAGCAGGCCGGGACAGGGCACAGATACGCAGTATTTT	CASRPGQGTDTQYF
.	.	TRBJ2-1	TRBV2	TGTGCCAGCACCCCGAAGGGACTCCTGGGAGATGAGCAGTTCTTC	CASTPKGLLGDEQFF
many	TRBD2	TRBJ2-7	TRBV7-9	TGTGCCAGCAGCTTAGCGCCGTTTTCGGGAGGGCCCTACGAGCAGTACTTC	CASSLAPFSGGPYEQYF
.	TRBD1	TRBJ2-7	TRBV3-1	TGTGCCAGCAGCCACCAAGCCTGGGACAGGGCCTACGAGCAGTACTTC	CASSHQAWDRAYEQYF
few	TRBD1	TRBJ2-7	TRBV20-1	TGCAGTGCTGGGACAGGGGGGTCAGGGGAGCAGTACTTC	CSAGTGGSGEQYF